This entry lists 32 T cell receptor beta chains sequenced from one sample in a study of cytomegalovirus exposure and HLA in healthy donors. The PCR ran on 60 Vbeta and 13 Jbeta primers. The repertoire was sequenced with immunoSEQ multiplex PCR; TCRdb's copy has only in-frame clones and lacks some. The sample records 150,000 to 200,000 clones, almost 85% being singletons. Sequenced input: PBMCs. These receptor sequences come from a girl aged 10-17 years in good health and CMV-seropositive.

This clone was recorded only once. The chain recombines TRBV7-9 with TRBJ1-2, with TRBD1 identical over 12 bases. V lost 4 bases and J lost 5; bases outside the gene matches: 14. Looked up from germline, CDR1 is SEHNR and CDR2 is FQNEAQ (reference sequence). The CDR3 runs to 18 residues. CDR3: CASSSPTRDRGRGYGYTF. The CDR3 nucleotides read TGTGCCAGCAGCTCCCCAACCCGGGACAGGGGGCGAGGGTATGGCTACACCTTC.

The J gene is TRBJ2-2, the V gene TRBV11-3, with no clear D. This CDR3 is built from 15 residues. CDR1 and CDR2 from the germline V gene are SGHNT and YENEEA. The V and J ends lost 1 base and 3 bases respectively, with 9 bases between them. The CDR3 region is CASSLVAAHTGELFF. For the CDR3, the DNA is TGTGCCAGCAGCTTAGTGGCGGCACACACCGGGGAGCTGTTTTTT.

The chain carries TRBV27 and TRBJ2-7; the D gene is possibly TRBD2 (6 bases). Germline V gene lookup returns CDR1 MNHEY and CDR2 SMNVEV (reference sequence). Trimming took 11 bases from V and 2 from J, leaving 13 bases between them. This CDR3 has 12 amino acids. Here the CDR3 DNA reads TGTGCCGCTGGGACGGGGGCCTACGAGCAGTACTTC. This encodes CAAGTGAYEQYF.

The CDR3 coding sequence is TGTGCCAGCTCACCTATGACAGGGGAATTGACTGAAGCTTTCTTT. This gives the protein CASSPMTGELTEAFF. V is TRBV18 and J is TRBJ1-1; 8 bases are a match to TRBD1. The CDR3 runs 15 residues. The V gene's germline CDR1 is KGHSH and CDR2 LQKENI. Trimming took 3 bases from V and 5 from J; bases not matched to a gene: 8.

This clone occurred a few times. The chain combines TRBV6-1 with TRBJ1-1; D perhaps matches TRBD1 (5 bases). Germline V CDR1 and CDR2: MNHNS, SASEGT. The CDR3 is 14 amino acids. With 1 base removed from V and 3 bases from J, the gap between germline ends came to 9 bases. The DNA for the CDR3 is TGTGCCAGCAGTGAAGGGGGGGGGTACACTGAAGCTTTCTTT. Translating it yields CASSEGGGYTEAFF.

This clone was observed a single time. The rearrangement joins TRBV9 to TRBJ2-1; 9 positions match TRBD2. The CDR3 is 18 amino acids. Germline CDR1 SGDLS, CDR2 YYNGEE. V was pared by 1 base and J by 3 bases, with 11 bases of the junction left unmatched. The DNA of the CDR3 is TGTGCCAGCAGCGTAAGAAGCGGGGGGCCCTCAATCTACAATGAGCAGTTCTTC. Protein sequence: CASSVRSGGPSIYNEQFF.

The table lists this clone with a count of one. J is TRBJ2-4 and V is TRBV28, with D possibly being TRBD1 (6 bases). Trimming removed 4 bases at V and 0 bases at J, with 10 bases between. There are 15 residues in the CDR3. Looked up from germline, CDR1 is MDHEN and CDR2 is SYDVKM. CDR3 sequence reads: CASSSGQLAKNIQYF. CDR3 DNA: TGTGCCAGCAGTTCAGGACAGCTAGCCAAAAACATTCAGTACTTC.

The V call is TRBV19, the J call TRBJ2-1; 9 bases agree with TRBD2. The CDR3 sequence is 16 residues long. Germline CDR1 is LNHDA and CDR2 is SQIVND (reference sequence). With 7 bases clipped from V and 0 bases from J, the junction kept 7 bases outside the gene matches. CDR3 sequence: CASTPLSGSSYNEQFF. DNA for the CDR3: TGTGCCAGTACCCCCCTTAGCGGGAGCTCCTACAATGAGCAGTTCTTC. Supplemented by reference TRBV19 and TRBJ2-1, the full variable domain reads DGGITQSPKYLFRKEGQNVTLSCEQNLNHDAMYWYRQDPGQGLRLIYYSQIVNDFQKGDIAEGYSVSREKKESFPLTVTSAQKNPTAFYLCASTPLSGSSYNEQFFGPGTRLTVL.

The gene calls are TRBV6-5 and TRBJ1-2, with 7 bases fitting TRBD1. V lost 2 bases to trimming and J lost 6 bases; unmatched junction nucleotides: 6. The CDR3 totals 14 residues. Germline V lookup: CDR1 MNHEY, CDR2 SVGAGI. CDR3 amino acids: CASSYGEGANGYTF. The CDR3 region has the DNA TGTGCCAGCAGTTACGGAGAGGGGGCAAATGGCTACACCTTC.

The V gene is TRBV9, the J gene TRBJ1-1; 7 positions match TRBD1. Losses at the gene ends were 2 bases for V and 1 base for J; bases not matched to a gene: 5. CDR1 SGDLS and CDR2 YYNGEE come from the germline V gene. The CDR3 covers 15 residues. The CDR3 region has the DNA TGTGCCAGCAGCGTTAGCTGGGACAGGAACACTGAAGCTTTCTTT. The encoded protein is CASSVSWDRNTEAFF.

This clone was recorded a few times. The CDR3 loop is CASSLEPLGRGTQYF. DNA for the CDR3: TGCGCCAGCAGCTTGGAACCCCTAGGGAGGGGTACGCAGTATTTT. The chain employs TRBV5-1 and TRBJ2-3; TRBD2 matches at 7 bases. The length of the CDR3 is 15 residues. The junction had 9 bases not matched to a gene; V was cut back by 0 bases and J by 8 bases. Germline assignment: CDR1 SGHRS and CDR2 YFSETQ.

The chain links TRBV5-4 to TRBJ2-3, with 8 positions matching TRBD2. Trimming removed 2 bases from V and 2 bases from J; junction bases left unmatched: 7. The CDR3 spans 16 residues. Germline V lookup: CDR1 SGHNT, CDR2 YYREEE (reference sequence). The CDR3 protein is CASSFLAGGDTDTQYF. CDR3 DNA sequence: TGTGCCAGCAGCTTTTTGGCGGGGGGAGACACAGATACGCAGTATTTT.

The chain couples TRBV10-1 to TRBJ2-2, with 10 bases fitting TRBD2. Looked up from germline, CDR1 is WNHNN and CDR2 is SYGVQD (reference sequence). The CDR3 runs to 17 residues. Trimming took 5 bases from V and 1 from J; bases not matched to a gene: 7. The CDR3 sequence is CASSSQRGGQNTGELFF. Written as DNA, the CDR3 is TGCGCCAGCAGTTCCCAGCGGGGGGGCCAGAACACCGGGGAGCTGTTTTTT.

Notes on this clone: An end of the junction differs from the germline gene, which may be a read error. This chain joins TRBV9 and TRBJ1-1, with 7 bases matching TRBD1. CDR1 is SGDLS, CDR2 YYNGEE, per germline. The CDR3 is 13 amino acids. The CDR3 loop reads CASSVVGGSVPIF. The CDR3 DNA reads TGTGCCAGCAGCGTAGTAGGGGGCAGCGTCCCGATCTTT.

The V call is TRBV7-9, the J call TRBJ1-1; D is unresolved. The CDR3 loop spans 13 amino acids. V was pared by 1 base and J by 6 bases, with 9 bases between. CDR1 and CDR2 from the germline V gene are SEHNR and FQNEAQ (reference sequence). The chain's CDR3 is CASSLVGLPEAFF. The DNA of the CDR3 is TGTGCCAGCAGCTTAGTCGGTCTACCTGAAGCTTTCTTT.

The rearrangement uses TRBV5-1 and TRBJ1-2; 8 nucleotides agree with TRBD1. With 0 bases clipped from V and 8 bases from J, the junction kept 6 bases outside the gene matches. The CDR3 contains 14 residues. Germline V gives CDR1 SGHRS, CDR2 YFSETQ. CDR3 in DNA: TGCGCCAGCAGCTTGGACGGGACAGGTCGGGGCTACACCTTC. Amino acids: CASSLDGTGRGYTF.

The CDR3, as DNA: TGTGCCATCAGATCCCGGGACAGGGTCAATGAGCAGTTCTTC. Translated, it gives CAIRSRDRVNEQFF. The chain joins TRBV10-3 to TRBJ2-1; 9 bases line up with TRBD1. There are 14 residues in the CDR3. J gave up 6 bases and V 6 bases, and 6 bases lay outside the gene matches. Germline V gene sequence: CDR1 ENHRY, CDR2 SYGVKD.

The chain couples TRBV7-8 to TRBJ1-2, with TRBD1 matching over 8 bases. The CDR3 contains 15 residues. V shed 5 bases, J shed 4 bases, and the junction held 9 bases outside the gene matches. The germline CDR1 and CDR2 sequences are SGHVS and FQNEAQ. CDR3 amino acids: CASSLDRDHPYGYTF. CDR3 bases: TGTGCCAGCAGCCTGGACAGGGACCACCCCTATGGCTACACCTTC.

V is TRBV7-8 and J is TRBJ1-2, with 7 bases that match TRBD1. The CDR3 loop spans 14 amino acids. Germline V gene lookup returns CDR1 SGHVS and CDR2 FQNEAQ. Trimming removed 2 bases from V and 0 bases from J; junction bases left unmatched: 0. The CDR3 DNA is TGTGCCAGCAGCTTACAGGGGGCTAACTATGGCTACACCTTC. This sequence encodes CASSLQGANYGYTF.

This chain uses TRBV30 with TRBJ1-2; D ambiguous. The CDR3 contains 12 residues. The germline V gene encodes CDR1 GTSNPN and CDR2 SVGIG (reference sequence). Trimming pared 5 bases from V and 8 bases from J, leaving 15 bases between. In DNA, the CDR3 is TGTGCCTGGTATGGGGAGAAGGCAGGCTACACCTTC. The encoded protein is CAWYGEKAGYTF.

This chain joins TRBV11-2 and TRBJ2-6; TRBD2 agrees at 7 bases. V lost 1 base to trimming and J lost 0 bases; unmatched junction nucleotides: 6. In germline, CDR1 is SGHAT, CDR2 FQNNGV. This CDR3 comprises 18 residues. The CDR3 DNA is TGTGCCAGCAGCTTAGTGTTGGGGGGGAGCTCTGGGGCCAACGTCCTGACTTTC. Amino acid sequence: CASSLVLGGSSGANVLTF. The full variable domain, its missing parts supplied by reference TRBV11-2 and TRBJ2-6, is EAGVAQSPRYKIIEKRQSVAFWCNPISGHATLYWYQQILGQGPKLLIQFQNNGVVDDSQLPKDRFSAERLKGVDSTLKIQPAKLEDSAVYLCASSLVLGGSSGANVLTFGAGSRLTVL.

The chain uses TRBV5-1 and TRBJ1-2; D is unclear. The ends were cut back, 3 bases at V and 5 bases at J, with 8 bases in the middle. Germline assignment: CDR1 SGHRS and CDR2 YFSETQ. The CDR3 is 12 amino acids. As DNA, the CDR3 is TGCGCCAGCAGCTCTACAGATTATGGCTACACCTTC. This codes for CASSSTDYGYTF.

This clone was observed a handful of times. V usage is TRBV27 and J usage is TRBJ1-2; 9 nucleotides match TRBD1. The J segment lost 7 bases and the V segment lost 5 bases, leaving 5 bases of the junction unmatched. The CDR3 covers 13 residues. The germline gives CDR1 MNHEY, CDR2 SMNVEV (reference sequence). The CDR3: CASSERQGVGYTF. DNA of the CDR3: TGTGCCAGCAGTGAACGACAGGGGGTTGGCTACACCTTC.

This clone was picked up a small number of times. The chain recombines TRBV4-1 with TRBJ1-1; D is unclear. The CDR3 is 14 residues long. Trimming cost V 0 bases and J 1 base, with 6 bases left between them. Germline values: CDR1 MGHRA, CDR2 YSYEKL. In DNA, the CDR3 is TGCGCCAGCAGCCAAGATTTGGCGAACACTGAAGCTTTCTTT. The encoded protein is CASSQDLANTEAFF.

This clone was seen a handful of times. The chain uses TRBV10-1 and TRBJ2-2; 10 nucleotides match TRBD2. This CDR3 has 16 amino acids. The germline V gene has CDR1 WNHNN and CDR2 SYGVQD (reference sequence). Trimming removed 6 bases from V and 3 bases from J; junction bases left unmatched: 7. CDR3 nucleotide sequence: TGCGCCAGCAGCCTCAGCGGGGGGGCCGACACCGGGGAGCTGTTTTTT. This sequence encodes CASSLSGGADTGELFF.

J is TRBJ1-1 and V is TRBV19; 9 nucleotides align to TRBD1. Germline assignment: CDR1 LNHDA and CDR2 SQIVND (reference sequence). The ends lost 7 bases at V and 4 bases at J; junction bases unmatched: 13. The CDR3 is 16 amino acids. CDR3 nucleotide sequence: TGTGCCAGTACCACTAGGGGGACAGGGTTTGGCACTGAAGCTTTCTTT. Its translation: CASTTRGTGFGTEAFF.

As concerns this clone: Other DNA sequences within the sample encode an identical CDR3. The rearrangement uses TRBV5-1 and TRBJ2-5; D remains unclear. With 2 bases removed from V and 5 bases from J, the gap between germline ends came to 7 bases. CDR1 SGHRS and CDR2 YFSETQ come from the germline V gene. CDR3 length equals 12 residues. The CDR3 spells CASSLVGETQYF. CDR3 coding DNA: TGCGCCAGCAGCTTAGTCGGGGAGACCCAGTACTTC. Filled out from reference TRBV5-1 and TRBJ2-5, the complete variable domain reads KAGVTQTPRYLIKTRGQQVTLSCSPISGHRSVSWYQQTPGQGLQFLFEYFSETQRNKGNFPGRFSGRQFSNSRSEMNVSTLELGDSALYLCASSLVGETQYFGPGTRLLVL.

In this sample, this clone turned up a few times. The rearrangement joins TRBV30 to TRBJ1-1; a weak D match, TRBD1 (6 bases). The CDR3 runs to 11 residues. V was pared by 3 bases and J by 7 bases, with 9 bases between. Germline CDR1 and CDR2: GTSNPN and SVGIG (reference sequence). The CDR3 region is CAWSPRGEAFF. CDR3 in DNA: TGTGCCTGGAGCCCCAGGGGTGAAGCTTTCTTT.

This chain joins TRBV11-2 and TRBJ2-2; D may be TRBD2 (6 bases). CDR1 and CDR2 (germline): SGHAT, FQNNGV. V was cut by 0 bases and J by 4 bases, with 9 bases left in between. The CDR3 has 15 amino acids. CDR3 nucleotides: TGTGCCAGCAGCTTAGACGGGGGAAGCACCGGGGAGCTGTTTTTT. Encoded protein: CASSLDGGSTGELFF. Looking up the rest from reference TRBV11-2 and TRBJ2-2 gives the full variable domain: EAGVAQSPRYKIIEKRQSVAFWCNPISGHATLYWYQQILGQGPKLLIQFQNNGVVDDSQLPKDRFSAERLKGVDSTLKIQPAKLEDSAVYLCASSLDGGSTGELFFGEGSRLTVL.

The chain employs TRBV9 and TRBJ1-5, with TRBD1 identical over 7 bases. The CDR3 loop spans 13 amino acids. Looked up from germline, CDR1 is SGDLS and CDR2 is YYNGEE. The junction had 7 bases not matched to a gene; V was cut back by 3 bases and J by 10 bases. The CDR3 DNA is TGTGCCAGCAGCGAGGGGGACAGCATACCCCAGCATTTT. Amino acid sequence: CASSEGDSIPQHF. The full variable domain, completed using reference TRBV9 and TRBJ1-5, is DSGVTQTPKHLITATGQRVTLRCSPRSGDLSVYWYQQSLDQGLQFLIQYYNGEERAKGNILERFSAQQFPDLHSELNLSSLELGDSALYFCASSEGDSIPQHFGDGTRLSIL.

This clone appeared once. This sequence joins TRBV9 and TRBJ1-1; TRBD1 matches at 7 bases. Germline trimming cut 2 bases from V and 0 bases from J; bases unmatched to any gene: 4. Germline-derived CDR1 and CDR2 are SGDLS and YYNGEE. The CDR3 contains 15 residues. DNA of the CDR3: TGTGCCAGCAGCGTGGGGGACAGTTTGAACACTGAAGCTTTCTTT. This sequence encodes CASSVGDSLNTEAFF.

The V and J genes are TRBV7-3 and TRBJ2-5, with D possibly matching TRBD2 (6 bases). CDR3 size: 14 residues. V lost 4 bases, J lost 5 bases, and 14 bases lay in between. The germline V gene encodes CDR1 SGHTA and CDR2 FQGTGA. The CDR3 sequence: CASSSHGGTETQYF. CDR3 DNA: TGTGCCAGCAGCTCGCACGGGGGAACGGAGACCCAGTACTTC.